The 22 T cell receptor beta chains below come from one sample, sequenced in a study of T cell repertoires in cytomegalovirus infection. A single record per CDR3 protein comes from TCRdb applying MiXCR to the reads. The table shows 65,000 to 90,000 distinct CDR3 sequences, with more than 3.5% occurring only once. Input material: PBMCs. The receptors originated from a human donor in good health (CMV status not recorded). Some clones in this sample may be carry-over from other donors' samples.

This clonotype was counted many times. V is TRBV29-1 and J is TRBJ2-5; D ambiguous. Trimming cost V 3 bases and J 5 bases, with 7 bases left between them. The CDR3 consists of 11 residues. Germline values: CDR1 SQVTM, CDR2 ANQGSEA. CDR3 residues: CSVEVGETQYF. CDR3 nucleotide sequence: TGCAGCGTTGAGGTTGGGGAGACCCAGTACTTC.

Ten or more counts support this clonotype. The CDR3 sequence is CASSLALTGNTEAFF. The DNA for the CDR3 is TGTGCCAGCAGCTTAGCCCTGACAGGGAACACTGAAGCTTTCTTT. The V gene is TRBV7-2, the J gene TRBJ1-1; a weak D match, TRBD1 (6 bases). This CDR3 comprises 15 residues. The V end was cut by 0 bases, the J end by 1 base, with 9 bases between. CDR1 SGHTA and CDR2 FQGNSA come from the germline V gene.

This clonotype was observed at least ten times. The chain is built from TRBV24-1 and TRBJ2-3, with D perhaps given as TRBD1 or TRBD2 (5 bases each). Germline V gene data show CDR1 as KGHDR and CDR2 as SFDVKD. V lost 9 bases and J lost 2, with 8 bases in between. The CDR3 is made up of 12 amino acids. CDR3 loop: CATGGDTDTQYF. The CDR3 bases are TGTGCCACCGGGGGAGACACAGATACGCAGTATTTT.

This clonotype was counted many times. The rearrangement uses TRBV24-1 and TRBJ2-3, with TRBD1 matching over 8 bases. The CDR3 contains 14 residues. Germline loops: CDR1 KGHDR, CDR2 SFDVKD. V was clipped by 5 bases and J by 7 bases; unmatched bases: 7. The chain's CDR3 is CATSAPDRAHTQYF. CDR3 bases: TGTGCCACCAGTGCCCCGGACAGGGCTCATACGCAGTATTTT.

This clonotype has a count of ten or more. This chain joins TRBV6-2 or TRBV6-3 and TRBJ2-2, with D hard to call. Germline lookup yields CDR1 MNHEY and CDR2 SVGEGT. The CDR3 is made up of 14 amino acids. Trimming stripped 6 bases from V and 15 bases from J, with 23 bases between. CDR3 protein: CASSPYTFPREVFF. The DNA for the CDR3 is TGTGCCAGCAGCCCCTATACCTTTCCTAGAGAAGTGTTTTTT.

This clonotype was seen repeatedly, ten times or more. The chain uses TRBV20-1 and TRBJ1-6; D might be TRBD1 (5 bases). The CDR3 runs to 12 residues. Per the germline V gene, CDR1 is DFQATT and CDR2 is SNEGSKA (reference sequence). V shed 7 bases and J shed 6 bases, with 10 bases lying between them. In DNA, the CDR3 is TGCAGTGGCCGGGACCCTAATTCACCCCTCCACTTT. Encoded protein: CSGRDPNSPLHF.

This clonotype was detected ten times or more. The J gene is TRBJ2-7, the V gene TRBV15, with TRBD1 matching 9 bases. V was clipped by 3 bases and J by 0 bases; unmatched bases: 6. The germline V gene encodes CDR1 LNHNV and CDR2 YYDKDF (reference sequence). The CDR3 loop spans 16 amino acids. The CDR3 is CATSSPDRGASYEQYF. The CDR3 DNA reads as TGTGCCACCAGCAGTCCAGACAGGGGGGCCTCCTACGAGCAGTACTTC. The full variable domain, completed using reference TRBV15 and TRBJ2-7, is DAMVIQNPRYQVTQFGKPVTLSCSQTLNHNVMYWYQQKSSQAPKLLFHYYDKDFNNEADTPDNFQSRRPNTSFCFLDIRSPGLGDTAMYLCATSSPDRGASYEQYFGPGTRLTVT.

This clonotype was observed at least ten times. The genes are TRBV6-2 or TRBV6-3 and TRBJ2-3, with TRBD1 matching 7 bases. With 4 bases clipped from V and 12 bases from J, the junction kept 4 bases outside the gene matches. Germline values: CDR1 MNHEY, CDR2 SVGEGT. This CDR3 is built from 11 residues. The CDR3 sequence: CASSLQGSQYF. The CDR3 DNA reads TGTGCCAGCAGTTTACAGGGGTCACAGTATTTT.

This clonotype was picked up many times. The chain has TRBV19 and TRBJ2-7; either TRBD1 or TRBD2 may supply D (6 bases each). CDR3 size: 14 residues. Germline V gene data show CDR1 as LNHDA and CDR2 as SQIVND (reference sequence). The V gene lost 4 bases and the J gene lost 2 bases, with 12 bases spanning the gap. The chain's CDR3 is CASSTTGGAYEQYF. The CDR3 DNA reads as TGTGCCAGTAGTACGACAGGAGGGGCCTACGAGCAGTACTTC.

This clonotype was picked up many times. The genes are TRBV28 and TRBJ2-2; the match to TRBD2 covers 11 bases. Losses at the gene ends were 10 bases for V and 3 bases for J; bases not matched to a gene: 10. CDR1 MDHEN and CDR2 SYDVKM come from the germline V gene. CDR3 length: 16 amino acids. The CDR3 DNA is TGTGCCATCAGCGGTCTAGCGGGGGGACACACCGGGGAGCTGTTTTTT. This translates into CAISGLAGGHTGELFF.

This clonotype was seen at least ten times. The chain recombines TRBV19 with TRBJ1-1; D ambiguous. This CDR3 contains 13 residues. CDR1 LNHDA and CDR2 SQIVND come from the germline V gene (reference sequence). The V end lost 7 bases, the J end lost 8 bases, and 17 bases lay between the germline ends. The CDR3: CASTRPHPSEAFF. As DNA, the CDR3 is TGTGCCAGTACTCGCCCCCACCCAAGCGAAGCTTTCTTT.

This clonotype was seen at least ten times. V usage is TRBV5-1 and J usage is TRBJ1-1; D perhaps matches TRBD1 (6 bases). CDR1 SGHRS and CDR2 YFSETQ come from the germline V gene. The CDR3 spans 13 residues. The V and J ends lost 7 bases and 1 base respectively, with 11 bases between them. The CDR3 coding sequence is TGCGCCAGCCACACGGGACAGAACACTGAAGCTTTCTTT. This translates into CASHTGQNTEAFF. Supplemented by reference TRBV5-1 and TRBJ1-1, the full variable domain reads KAGVTQTPRYLIKTRGQQVTLSCSPISGHRSVSWYQQTPGQGLQFLFEYFSETQRNKGNFPGRFSGRQFSNSRSEMNVSTLELGDSALYLCASHTGQNTEAFFGQGTRLTVV.

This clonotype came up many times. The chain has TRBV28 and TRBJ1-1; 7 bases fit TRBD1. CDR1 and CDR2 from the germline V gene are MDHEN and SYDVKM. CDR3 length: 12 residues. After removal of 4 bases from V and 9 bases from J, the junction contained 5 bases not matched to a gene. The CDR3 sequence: CASSSPGQKAFF. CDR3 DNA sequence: TGTGCCAGCAGTTCCCCGGGACAGAAAGCTTTCTTT. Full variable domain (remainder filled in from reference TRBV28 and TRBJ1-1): DVKVTQSSRYLVKRTGEKVFLECVQDMDHENMFWYRQDPGLGLRLIYFSYDVKMKEKGDIPEGYSVSREKKERFSLILESASTNQTSMYLCASSSPGQKAFFGQGTRLTVV.

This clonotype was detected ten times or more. The CDR3 nucleotides are TGTGCCAGCAGGCGGACAGGGGCTTATAACGAGCAGTACTTC. Protein sequence: CASRRTGAYNEQYF. J is TRBJ2-7 and V is TRBV12-3 or TRBV12-4; 9 positions agree with TRBD1. The CDR3 runs 14 residues. V dropped 6 bases and J dropped 5; count of bases not matched to a gene: 8.

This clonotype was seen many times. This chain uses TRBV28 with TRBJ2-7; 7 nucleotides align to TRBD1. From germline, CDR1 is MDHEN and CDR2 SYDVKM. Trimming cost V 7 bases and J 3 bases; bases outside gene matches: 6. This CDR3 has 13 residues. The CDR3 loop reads CASTTGQSYEQYF. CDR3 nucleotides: TGTGCCAGCACCACGGGACAGAGCTACGAGCAGTACTTC.

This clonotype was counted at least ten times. CDR3 sequence reads: CASSFPEPSYNEQFF. The CDR3, as DNA: TGTGCCAGCAGTTTTCCGGAGCCTTCCTACAATGAGCAGTTCTTC. The chain recombines TRBV12-3 or TRBV12-4 with TRBJ2-1, with unresolved D. The CDR3 sequence is 15 residues long. Trimming shortened V by 3 bases and J by 1 base, and 10 bases separated the two germline ends.

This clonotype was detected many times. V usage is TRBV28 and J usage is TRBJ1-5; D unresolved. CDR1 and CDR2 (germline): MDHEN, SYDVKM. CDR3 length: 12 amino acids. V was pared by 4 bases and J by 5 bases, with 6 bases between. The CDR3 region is CASSYGDQPQHF. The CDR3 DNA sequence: TGTGCCAGCAGTTACGGTGATCAGCCCCAGCATTTT.

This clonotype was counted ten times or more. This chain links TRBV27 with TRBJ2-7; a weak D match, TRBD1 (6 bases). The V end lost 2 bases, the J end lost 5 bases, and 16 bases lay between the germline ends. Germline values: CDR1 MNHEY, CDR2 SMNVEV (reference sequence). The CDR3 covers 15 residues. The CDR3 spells CASSLNYQGTNEQYF. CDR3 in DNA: TGTGCCAGCAGTTTAAACTACCAGGGGACGAACGAGCAGTACTTC.

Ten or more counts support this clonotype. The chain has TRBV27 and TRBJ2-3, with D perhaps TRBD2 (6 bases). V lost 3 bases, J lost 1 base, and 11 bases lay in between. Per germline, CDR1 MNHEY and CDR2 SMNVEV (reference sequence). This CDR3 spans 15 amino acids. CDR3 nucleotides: TGTGCCAGCAGTTTGCCTAGCGTCGGCACAGATACGCAGTATTTT. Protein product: CASSLPSVGTDTQYF.

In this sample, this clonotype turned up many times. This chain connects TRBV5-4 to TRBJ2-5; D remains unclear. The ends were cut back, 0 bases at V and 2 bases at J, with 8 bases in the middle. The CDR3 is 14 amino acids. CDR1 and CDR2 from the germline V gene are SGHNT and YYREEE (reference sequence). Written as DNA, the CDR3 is TGTGCCAGCAGCTTGGGGCAGCAACAAGAGACCCAGTACTTC. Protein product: CASSLGQQQETQYF.

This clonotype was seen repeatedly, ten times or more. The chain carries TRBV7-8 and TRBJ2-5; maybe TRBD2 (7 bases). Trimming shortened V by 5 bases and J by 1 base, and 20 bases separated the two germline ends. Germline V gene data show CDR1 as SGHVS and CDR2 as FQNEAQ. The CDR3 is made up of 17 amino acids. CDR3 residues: CASSPRLGGGLQETQYF. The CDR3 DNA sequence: TGTGCCAGCAGCCCGCGACTTGGCGGGGGCCTCCAAGAGACCCAGTACTTC.

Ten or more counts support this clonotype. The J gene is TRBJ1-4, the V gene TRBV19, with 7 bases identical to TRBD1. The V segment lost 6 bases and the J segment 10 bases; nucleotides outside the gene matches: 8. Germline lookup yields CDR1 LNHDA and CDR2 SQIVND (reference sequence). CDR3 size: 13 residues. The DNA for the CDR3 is TGTGCCAGTAGCCAAAAGGCAGGGGGAAAACTGTTTTTT. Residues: CASSQKAGGKLFF.